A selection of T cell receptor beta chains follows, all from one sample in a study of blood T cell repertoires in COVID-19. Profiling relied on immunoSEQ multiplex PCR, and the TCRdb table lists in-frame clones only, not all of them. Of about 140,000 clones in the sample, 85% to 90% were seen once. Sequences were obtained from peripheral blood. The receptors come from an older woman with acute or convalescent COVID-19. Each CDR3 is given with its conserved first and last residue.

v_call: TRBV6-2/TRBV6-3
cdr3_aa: CASSYRQASSYEQYF

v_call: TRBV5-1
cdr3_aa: CASSQSGGSFGEQFF

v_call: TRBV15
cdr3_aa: CATSREQGLGYTF

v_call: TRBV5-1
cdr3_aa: CASSLDRAGTEAFF

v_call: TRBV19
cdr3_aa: CASSIEETITDTQYF

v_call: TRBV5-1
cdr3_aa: CASSASGVGEAFF

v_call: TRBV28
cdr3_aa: CASRGDRGYGYTF

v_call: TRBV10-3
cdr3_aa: CAIGTQGEEKTQYF

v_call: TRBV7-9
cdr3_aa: CASRALGSPYEQYF

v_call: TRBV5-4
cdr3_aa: CASSLGQPYGEQYF

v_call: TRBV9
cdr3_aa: CASSTRQRPRYGYTF

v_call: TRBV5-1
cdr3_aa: CASSFSTGSGYNEQFF

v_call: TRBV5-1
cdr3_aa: CASSTSFGLSSYEQYF

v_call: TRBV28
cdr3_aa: CASSSRVNYMISGNTIYF

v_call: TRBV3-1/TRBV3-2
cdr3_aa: CASSQRGPNGLNEKLFF

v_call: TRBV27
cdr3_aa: CASSKQENTEAFF

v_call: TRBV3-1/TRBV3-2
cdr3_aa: CASSGRGQGSYEQYF

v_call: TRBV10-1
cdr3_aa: CASSDNQYYGYTF

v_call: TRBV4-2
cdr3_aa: CASSQARPPNEQYF

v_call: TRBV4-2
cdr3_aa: CASSLPGTGNEKLFF

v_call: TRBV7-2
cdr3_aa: CASSFKTGGNQPQHF

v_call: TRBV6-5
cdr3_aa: CASTKQGASYGYTF

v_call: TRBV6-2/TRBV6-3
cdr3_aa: CASSYGLAGHLDTQYF

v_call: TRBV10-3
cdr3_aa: CAISDVDTRYTEAFF

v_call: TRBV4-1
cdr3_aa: CASSQDWGLAGLTDTQYF

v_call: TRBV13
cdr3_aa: CASSPGGLREGYNEQFF

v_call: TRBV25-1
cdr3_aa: CASSESGRGHETQYF

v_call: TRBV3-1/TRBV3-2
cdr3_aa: CASSQDEGGVGGNTIYF

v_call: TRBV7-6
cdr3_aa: CASSLWDGTVNPSSGNTIYF

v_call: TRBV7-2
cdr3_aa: CASSLRLTGLISPLHF

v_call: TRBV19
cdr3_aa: CASRQGGTYEQYF

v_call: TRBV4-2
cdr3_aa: CASSRSSGGFYNEQFF

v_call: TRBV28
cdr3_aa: CASSLGTGEGKLFF

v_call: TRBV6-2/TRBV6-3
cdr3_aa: CASSYNTRDRGYEQYF

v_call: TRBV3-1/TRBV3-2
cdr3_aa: CASARDTNTGELFF

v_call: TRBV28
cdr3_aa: CASSSLTGTVNSPLHF

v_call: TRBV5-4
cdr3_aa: CASSGLRTANTGELFF

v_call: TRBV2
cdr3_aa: CASSKGVLELGYTF

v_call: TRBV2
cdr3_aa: CASRSDRTAYEQYF